What follows is one T cell receptor (beta chain) and its context. This entry is derived from a study of blood T cell repertoires in COVID-19. Study background: T cells, B-cell-depleted T cells, or PBMCs provided the cDNA or gDNA that served as material.

The data were produced by immunoSEQ multiplex PCR, yet TCRdb's version contains in-frame clones alone and is incomplete. Counted here are 240,000 or so clones, approximately 82% occurring once; the ten biggest clones make up 1.5% to 2%. The material sequenced was peripheral blood. This clonotype originated in an elderly woman with acute or convalescent COVID-19.

CDR3: CASSQELGAEQYF. DNA for the CDR3: TGTGCCAGCAGCCAAGAGCTGGGGGCCGAGCAGTACTTC. V is TRBV4-2 and J is TRBJ2-7, with D perhaps TRBD1 (6 bases). CDR1 is LGHNA, CDR2 YNFKEQ, per germline. Trimming removed 0 bases at V and 6 bases at J, with 9 bases between. This CDR3 comprises 13 residues.